This TCR beta chain derives from a study of Graves' ophthalmopathy and Graves' hyperthyroidism. In regard to this clonotype: Its antigen remains unknown. This may be a read error: a much more frequent sequence differs by one nucleotide.

Patients were diagnosed from clinical symptoms, serum thyroxine, TRAb, thyroid ultrasound and orbital computed tomography. The source of the PBMCs was 10 ml of fresh peripheral blood. Amplification of the TCR beta CDR3 regions used RNA transcripts (as template). RT-PCR was first run with HTBI primers, then multiplex PCR in a second round. TCRdb redid the calling of the multiplex PCR reads with MiXCR, one entry per CDR3 protein. The sample includes about 700,000 distinct CDR3 sequences, approximately 39% of them seen just once. Study-level findings and limits: Using 13 signatures, a model distinguished ophthalmopathy from stable hyperthyroidism, reaching roughly 90% sensitivity and approximately 84% specificity. The authors also found most expanded thyroid clonotypes above 0.001 frequency in blood.

Germline V CDR1 and CDR2: DFQATT, SNEGSKA (reference sequence). Between the trimmed V and J ends, which lost 5 bases and 4 bases, there was a span of 9 bases. The CDR3 covers 12 residues. This clonotype was sampled from an adult man with Graves' ophthalmopathy. The sample was peripheral blood. V gene TRBV20-1 combines with J gene TRBJ1-5; D is unresolved. In nucleotides, the CDR3 is TGCAGTGCTGGACTACAGAATCAGCCCCAGCATTTT. It translates to CSAGLQNQPQHF.